This T cell receptor beta chain was sequenced for a study of T-cell reconstitution after alpha-beta-depleted transplantation in children. As it was prepared, the TCRbeta library received unique molecular identifiers. From the PCR reads, TCRdb called clonotypes with MiXCR, one entry per CDR3 protein. The sample holds some 95,000 distinct CDR3 sequences; 20% to 30% are singletons and the top ten take about 22%. This CDR3 is 15 amino acids long. CDR1 SEHNR and CDR2 FQNEAQ come from the germline V gene (reference sequence). V was shortened by 7 bases and J by 9 bases, with 22 bases between the two germline ends.

This chain joins TRBV7-9 and TRBJ2-1; perhaps TRBD2 as D (7 bases). Sequences were derived from PBMCs, sampled before TCRalphabeta/CD19-depleted stem cell transplant. This sequence originates from a boy aged 2 to 9 with acute lymphoblastic leukemia, due to receive a stem cell transplant. In DNA, the CDR3 is TGTGCCAGCACCCCGCGGGGGCGAGGTTTGGGTGAGCAGTTCTTC. Its protein is CASTPRGRGLGEQFF.